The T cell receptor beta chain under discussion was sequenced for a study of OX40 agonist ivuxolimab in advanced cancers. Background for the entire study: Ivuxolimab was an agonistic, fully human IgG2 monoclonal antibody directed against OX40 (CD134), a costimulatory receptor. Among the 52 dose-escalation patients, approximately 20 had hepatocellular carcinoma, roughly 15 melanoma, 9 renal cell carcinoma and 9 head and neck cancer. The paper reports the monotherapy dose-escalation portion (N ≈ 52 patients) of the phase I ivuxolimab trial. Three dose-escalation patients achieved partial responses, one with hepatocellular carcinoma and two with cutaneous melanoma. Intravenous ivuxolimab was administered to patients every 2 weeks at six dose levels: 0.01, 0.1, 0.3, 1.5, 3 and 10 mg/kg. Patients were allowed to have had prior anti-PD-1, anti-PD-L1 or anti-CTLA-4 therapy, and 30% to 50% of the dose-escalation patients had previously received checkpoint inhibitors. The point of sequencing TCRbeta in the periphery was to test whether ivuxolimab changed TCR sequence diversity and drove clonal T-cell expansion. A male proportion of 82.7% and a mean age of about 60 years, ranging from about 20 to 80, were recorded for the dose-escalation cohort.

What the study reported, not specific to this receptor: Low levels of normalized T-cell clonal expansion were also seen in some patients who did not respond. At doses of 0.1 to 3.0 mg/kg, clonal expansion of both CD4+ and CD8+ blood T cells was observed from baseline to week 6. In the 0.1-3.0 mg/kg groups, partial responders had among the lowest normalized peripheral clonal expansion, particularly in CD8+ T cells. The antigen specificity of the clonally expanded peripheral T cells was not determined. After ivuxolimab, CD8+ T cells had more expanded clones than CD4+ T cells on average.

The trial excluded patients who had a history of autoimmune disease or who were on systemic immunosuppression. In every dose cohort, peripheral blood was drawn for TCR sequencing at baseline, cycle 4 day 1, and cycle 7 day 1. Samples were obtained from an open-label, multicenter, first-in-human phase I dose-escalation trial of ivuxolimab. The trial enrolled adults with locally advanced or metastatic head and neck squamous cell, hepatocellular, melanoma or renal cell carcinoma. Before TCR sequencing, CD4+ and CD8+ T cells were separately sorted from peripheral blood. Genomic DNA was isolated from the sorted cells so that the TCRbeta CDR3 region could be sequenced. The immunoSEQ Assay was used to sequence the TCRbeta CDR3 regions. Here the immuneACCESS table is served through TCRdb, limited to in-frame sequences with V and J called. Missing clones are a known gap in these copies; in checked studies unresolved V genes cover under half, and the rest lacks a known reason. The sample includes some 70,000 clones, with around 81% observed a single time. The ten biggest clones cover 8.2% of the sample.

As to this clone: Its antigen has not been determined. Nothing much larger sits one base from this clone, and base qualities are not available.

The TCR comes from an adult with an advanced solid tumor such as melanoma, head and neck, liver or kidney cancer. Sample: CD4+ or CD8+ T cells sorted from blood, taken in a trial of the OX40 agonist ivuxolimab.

The base sequence is TGTGCCAGCAGTTACTCGGCGCAGGGGGCGGACGGGGAGCTGTTTTTT. Translated, this gives CASSYSAQGADGELFF. The sequence links TRBV6-6 to TRBJ2-2; TRBD1 lines up with 8 middle nucleotides. From its cysteine to its phenylalanine, the CDR3 spans 16 amino acids. Only CDR3 DNA is held: 48 bases, read in frame from base 1. CDR1 and CDR2, per the germline V gene (reference sequence), are MNHNY and SVGAGI. V is cut back by 0 bases and J by 7 bases, with 7 bases in the junction unmatched.